The next 12 T cell receptor beta chains were all read from a single sample in a study of T-cell reconstitution after alpha-beta-depleted transplantation in children. Unique molecular identifiers were incorporated during preparation of the TCRbeta library. TCRdb passed the PCR reads through MiXCR, listing each CDR3 protein once. The sample records approximately 400,000 distinct CDR3 sequences, about a tenth being singletons. The sample consisted of PBMCs from the stem cell graft donor, taken from the stem cell graft. These receptors all come from a human donor who donated a stem cell graft to a child with acute myeloid leukemia.

This chain uses TRBV29-1 with TRBJ2-3, with 9 nucleotides matching TRBD2. CDR1 is SQVTM, CDR2 ANQGSEA, per germline. V dropped 7 bases and J dropped 4; count of bases not matched to a gene: 9. This CDR3 has 14 amino acids. CDR3 region: CSGRLAESPDTQYF. The DNA for the CDR3 is TGCAGCGGGCGACTAGCGGAGAGCCCAGATACGCAGTATTTT.

This clonotype was picked up a small number of times. This chain links TRBV3-1 with TRBJ2-2; D is unclear. Germline assignment: CDR1 LGHDT and CDR2 YNNKEL (reference sequence). The CDR3 totals 13 residues. V was clipped by 4 bases and J by 5 bases, with 8 bases between them. Written as DNA, the CDR3 is TGTGCCAGCAGCCCTAGTAGGACCGGGGAGCTGTTTTTT. It specifies CASSPSRTGELFF.

The rearrangement links TRBV18 to TRBJ2-7; possibly TRBD2 for D (5 bases). V was trimmed by 3 bases and J by 6 bases, leaving 12 bases between them. Germline V gives CDR1 KGHSH, CDR2 LQKENI. The CDR3 covers 13 residues. CDR3 loop: CASSPSAVVEQYF. CDR3 DNA sequence: TGTGCCAGCTCACCTAGCGCGGTAGTCGAGCAGTACTTC.

There are a few counts of this clonotype. The rearrangement links TRBV2 to TRBJ1-3, with D tentatively TRBD1 (6 bases). The length of the CDR3 is 16 residues. The ends were cut back, 8 bases at V and 6 bases at J, with 23 bases in the middle. The V gene's germline CDR1 is SNHLY and CDR2 FYNNEI. CDR3 protein: CASSGDVQGLVNTIYF. The CDR3 bases are TGTGCCAGCTCAGGGGACGTTCAAGGGCTGGTAAACACCATATATTTT.

This rearrangement joins TRBV7-2 to TRBJ2-1; D remains ambiguous. The length of the CDR3 is 16 residues. Looked up from germline, CDR1 is SGHTA and CDR2 is FQGNSA. The V gene lost 5 bases and the J gene lost 0 bases, with 14 bases spanning the gap. CDR3 residues: CASSQGPVSSYNEQFF. CDR3 nucleotide sequence: TGTGCCAGCAGCCAAGGTCCGGTGAGCTCCTACAATGAGCAGTTCTTC.

This clonotype has just a few counts. The chain couples TRBV20-1 to TRBJ1-4, with no clear D. Germline V gene data show CDR1 as DFQATT and CDR2 as SNEGSKA (reference sequence). Between the trimmed V and J ends, which lost 1 base and 8 bases, there was a span of 2 bases. This CDR3 has 10 residues. The CDR3 region has the DNA TGCAGTGCTAGAGCCGAAAAACTGTTTTTT. Encoded protein: CSARAEKLFF.

The chain has TRBV29-1 and TRBJ2-5, with D possibly matching TRBD1 (5 bases). The CDR3 is 12 residues long. V lost 6 bases and J lost 5, with 13 bases in between. The germline gives CDR1 SQVTM, CDR2 ANQGSEA. For the CDR3, the DNA is TGCAGCGTCCCTCCAGGGTCTGAGACCCAGTACTTC. Translating it yields CSVPPGSETQYF.

The chain recombines TRBV7-6 with TRBJ2-7, with 13 bases identical to TRBD2. Germline assignment: CDR1 SGHVS and CDR2 FNYEAQ. Germline trimming cut 1 base from V and 0 bases from J; bases unmatched to any gene: 6. CDR3 length: 18 residues. CDR3 in amino acids: CASSLGDGLAGVSYEQYF. The CDR3 coding sequence is TGTGCCAGCAGCTTAGGGGACGGACTAGCGGGAGTCTCCTACGAGCAGTACTTC. Combining the CDR3 with reference TRBV7-6 and TRBJ2-7 gives the whole variable domain GAGVSQSPRYKVTKRGQDVALRCDPISGHVSLYWYRQALGQGPEFLTYFNYEAQQDKSGLPNDRFSAERPEGSISTLTIQRTEQRDSAMYRCASSLGDGLAGVSYEQYFGPGTRLTVT.

The CDR3 spells CAISDREFSDTQYF. CDR3 DNA sequence: TGTGCCATCAGTGATCGAGAATTCTCAGATACGCAGTATTTT. This sequence joins TRBV10-3 and TRBJ2-3; no definite D call. Germline loops: CDR1 ENHRY, CDR2 SYGVKD. The CDR3 consists of 14 residues. Deletions cut 3 bases from V and 4 bases from J, with 11 bases between.

This clonotype was counted only a few times. This chain uses TRBV10-3 with TRBJ1-2; D remains ambiguous. Germline V lookup: CDR1 ENHRY, CDR2 SYGVKD. V dropped 6 bases and J dropped 2 bases, with 10 bases sitting between them. CDR3 length: 13 amino acids. The DNA of the CDR3 is TGTGCCATCAGCCGGACTGAAAACTATGGCTACACCTTC. As protein: CAISRTENYGYTF.

The table lists this clonotype with a few counts. This chain joins TRBV3-1 and TRBJ1-1; D is unclear. Trimming took 4 bases from V and 4 from J, leaving 13 bases between them. The CDR3 covers 14 residues. Germline loops: CDR1 LGHDT, CDR2 YNNKEL (reference sequence). The CDR3 sequence is CASSPAFGVTEAFF. The CDR3 coding sequence is TGTGCCAGCAGCCCCGCTTTTGGGGTCACTGAAGCTTTCTTT.

V usage is TRBV29-1 and J usage is TRBJ2-1, with D perhaps matching TRBD2 (6 bases). CDR1 and CDR2 (germline): SQVTM, ANQGSEA. The CDR3 spans 17 residues. The V gene lost 0 bases and the J gene lost 6 bases, with 21 bases spanning the gap. The CDR3 loop is CSVEDLGRGRTFNEQFF. CDR3 DNA sequence: TGCAGCGTTGAAGATCTGGGTCGTGGGAGGACCTTCAATGAGCAGTTCTTC.